Listed below are T cell receptor beta chains from one sample, sequenced in a study of T cells after yellow fever vaccination. TCRdb re-called the 5' RACE reads through MiXCR, storing one row per CDR3 protein. The repertoire holds roughly 300,000 distinct CDR3 sequences, with 7% to 10% as singletons. The sample in question was PBMCs, obtained more than 35 days after the first yellow fever vaccination. Source of these receptors: a man aged 18 to 30 who received the YFV17D yellow fever vaccine. The CDR3 runs from the conserved cysteine through the conserved F or W. A D gene is named only where the DNA matches it firmly. The size entry is marked missing in some rows and otherwise reads once, few, many or a size class.

V gene	D gene	J gene	clone size	CDR3 protein	CDR3 DNA
TRBV27	-	TRBJ2-1	-	CAGSLSLAYEQFF	TGTGCCGGCAGTTTATCTCTAGCTTATGAGCAGTTCTTC
TRBV20-1	TRBD2	TRBJ2-3	-	CSARLAGALNTQYF	TGCAGTGCTAGACTAGCGGGGGCGCTTAATACGCAGTATTTT
TRBV7-2	-	TRBJ2-5	few	CASSFSVGDQETQYF	TGTGCCAGCAGCTTCTCCGTCGGGGACCAAGAGACCCAGTACTTC
TRBV3-1	-	TRBJ2-5	-	CASSQGKGTPTLETQYF	TGTGCCAGCAGCCAAGGAAAGGGGACCCCGACGTTGGAGACCCAGTACTTC
TRBV7-2	-	TRBJ1-1	many	CASSPGYTAYMNTEAFF	TGTGCCAGCAGCCCTGGATACACGGCCTATATGAACACTGAAGCTTTCTTT
TRBV27	-	TRBJ2-2	-	CASSPSVMDGELFF	TGTGCCAGCAGTCCCTCGGTTATGGACGGGGAGCTGTTTTTT
TRBV7-2	TRBD2	TRBJ2-1	-	CASSPPGTSRIDEQFF	TGTGCCAGCAGCCCCCCCGGGACTAGCCGGATCGATGAGCAGTTCTTC
TRBV4-3	TRBD2	TRBJ2-5	-	CASSVRGVAETQYF	TGCGCCAGCAGCGTACGGGGGGTAGCGGAGACCCAGTACTTC
TRBV25-1	-	TRBJ1-4	-	CASSDPTGTGEKLFF	TGTGCCAGCAGTGATCCCACCGGGACGGGGGAAAAACTGTTTTTT
TRBV20-1	-	TRBJ2-2	-	CSAKENTGELFF	TGCAGTGCTAAGGAGAACACCGGGGAGCTGTTTTTT
TRBV6-5	TRBD2	TRBJ2-5	few	CASSYLAGGSETQYF	TGTGCCAGCAGTTACCTAGCGGGGGGGTCTGAGACCCAGTACTTC
TRBV23-1	-	TRBJ2-1	-	CASSQFEVYNEQFF	TGCGCCAGCAGTCAATTCGAGGTCTACAATGAGCAGTTCTTC
TRBV28	-	TRBJ2-3	-	CASKQANTDTQYF	TGTGCCAGCAAGCAGGCCAACACAGATACGCAGTATTTT
TRBV5-1	-	TRBJ1-1	few	CASSHTTGRTEAFF	TGCGCCAGCAGCCACACGACTGGGCGTACTGAAGCTTTCTTT
TRBV6-2/TRBV6-3	TRBD1	TRBJ1-1	many	CASRQGGNTEAFF	TGTGCCAGCAGACAGGGGGGCAACACTGAAGCTTTCTTT
TRBV20-1	-	TRBJ2-7	few	CSAFLGTNPDEQYF	TGCAGTGCTTTCCTCGGGACAAATCCCGACGAGCAGTACTTC